The rows below give T cell receptor beta chains drawn from one sample of a study of response to subunit inactivated influenza vaccine. TCRdb analysed the RT-PCR reads with MiXCR anew, one entry per CDR3 protein. The sample yields 700,000 to 800,000 distinct CDR3 sequences, about 18% seen once. The sequenced sample was PBMCs from blood, obtained more than 4 days after vaccination. The receptor set was obtained from a man aged 50 to 60 who received an inactivated influenza vaccine. Both conserved end residues are trimmed from each CDR3.

V gene	CDR3 length	J gene	CDR3 protein
TRBV6-5	13	TRBJ1-4	ASSYVGQPIEKLF
TRBV5-1	13	TRBJ2-2	ASSDRGWGSGELF
TRBV6-6	10	TRBJ2-1	ASSTWLGEQF
TRBV11-2	13	TRBJ2-1	ARSHRAGEGSEQF
TRBV12-3/TRBV12-4	11	TRBJ2-7	ASSLRDLYEQY
TRBV6-2/TRBV6-3	13	TRBJ2-1	ASRQTGVSYNEQF
TRBV9	15	TRBJ2-3	ASSQGGSGRITDTQY
TRBV20-1	12	TRBJ2-3	SANSGGNTDTQY
TRBV7-2	13	TRBJ2-1	ASSTERGWYNEQF
TRBV29-1	12	TRBJ2-7	SVEPQTGSSEQY
TRBV5-5	13	TRBJ1-1	ASSKDRVRGTEAF
TRBV29-1	11	TRBJ1-4	SVPGTVNEKLF
TRBV7-8	14	TRBJ1-5	ASSTIPGAGYQPQH
TRBV6-5	13	TRBJ2-7	ASSYSRTGANEQY
TRBV12-3/TRBV12-4	11	TRBJ1-5	ASSLSTGQPQH
TRBV4-3	14	TRBJ2-3	ASSQEDGAAGDTQY
TRBV15	13	TRBJ1-4	ATSRDGALGEKLF
TRBV7-9	14	TRBJ2-1	ASSLGPWSSYNEQF
TRBV20-1	10	TRBJ2-1	SAGGRGNEQF
TRBV20-1	9	TRBJ2-7	SARHGAEQY
TRBV18	14	TRBJ2-4	ASSPMAALAKNIQY